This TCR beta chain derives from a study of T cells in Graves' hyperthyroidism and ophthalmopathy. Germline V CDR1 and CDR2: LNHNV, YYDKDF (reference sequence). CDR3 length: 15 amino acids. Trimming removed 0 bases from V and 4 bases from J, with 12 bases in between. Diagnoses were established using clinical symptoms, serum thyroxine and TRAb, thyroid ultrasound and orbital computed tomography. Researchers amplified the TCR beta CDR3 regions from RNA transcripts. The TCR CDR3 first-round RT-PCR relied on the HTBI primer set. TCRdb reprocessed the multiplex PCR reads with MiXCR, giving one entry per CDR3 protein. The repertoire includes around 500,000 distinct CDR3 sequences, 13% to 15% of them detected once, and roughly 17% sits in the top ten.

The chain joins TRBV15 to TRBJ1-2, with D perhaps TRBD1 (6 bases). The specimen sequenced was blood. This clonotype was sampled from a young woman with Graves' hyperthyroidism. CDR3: CATSRDRDTSYGYTF. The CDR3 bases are TGTGCCACCAGCAGAGACCGGGACACCAGCTATGGCTACACCTTC.